This is a list of T cell receptor beta chains from one sample in a study of cytomegalovirus exposure and HLA in healthy donors. The protocol was immunoSEQ multiplex PCR, while the TCRdb copy is restricted to in-frame clones and leaves out a portion. Of under 200,000 clones in the sample, around 65% were seen once. Sequenced material: PBMCs. The receptor source for this set is a woman between 40 and 55 years old in good health and CMV-seropositive. Both conserved end residues are part of each CDR3. Each record gives: J gene, D gene, clone size, V gene, CDR3 DNA, CDR3 protein. D genes are given only for firm matches. Where a row states a size, it is once, few, many or the class of an expanded clone; other rows omit it.

TRBJ1-4 | NA | NA | TRBV28 | TGTGCCAGCAGTAGGGCCGGGGGACTGTTTTTT | CASSRAGGLFF
TRBJ2-5 | TRBD1 | NA | TRBV29-1 | TGCAGCGTTGAGGGACAGGCCAAAGAGACCCAGTACTTC | CSVEGQAKETQYF
TRBJ2-1 | TRBD2 | few | TRBV4-2 | TGTGCCAGCAGCCAAGAGGGGCCGGCGGGAGGGCCCTACAATGAGCAGTTCTTC | CASSQEGPAGGPYNEQFF
TRBJ1-2 | NA | NA | TRBV29-1 | TGCAGCGTTGAAGAGGGAGGGTGGGGCTACACCTTC | CSVEEGGWGYTF
TRBJ2-2 | TRBD1 | NA | TRBV6-6 | TGTGCCAGCAGTTCGGGACAGGGAAACACCGGGGAGCTGTTTTTT | CASSSGQGNTGELFF
TRBJ2-1 | TRBD2 | NA | TRBV28 | TGTGCCAGCAGTTTAATCCTCGGACTAGCGGGAGGGTTTGAGCAGTTCTTC | CASSLILGLAGGFEQFF
TRBJ2-7 | NA | NA | TRBV6-6 | TGTGCCAGCAGCCCTCAGTACGAGCAGTACTTC | CASSPQYEQYF
TRBJ2-7 | NA | NA | TRBV28 | TGTGCCAGCAGAGGCGCTGTCGGGTCATACGAGCAGTACTTC | CASRGAVGSYEQYF
TRBJ1-1 | TRBD1 | NA | TRBV28 | TGTGCCAGCAGTTTCCCACTGACAGGGGCGAACACTGAAGCTTTCTTT | CASSFPLTGANTEAFF
TRBJ2-7 | TRBD2 | NA | TRBV25-1 | TGTGCCAGCATCGCACCGGGACTACCTTACGAGCAGTACTTC | CASIAPGLPYEQYF
TRBJ1-2 | NA | NA | TRBV28 | TGTGCCAGCAGTTTATCGGCAGGGAGGAATGGCTACACCTTC | CASSLSAGRNGYTF
TRBJ2-2 | NA | NA | TRBV7-9 | TGTGCCAGCAGCTTATCTAGCGTTAACACCGGGGAGCTGTTTTTT | CASSLSSVNTGELFF
TRBJ2-3 | TRBD1 | NA | TRBV2 | TGTGCCAGCACCAACAGGGGAGATACGCAGTATTTT | CASTNRGDTQYF
TRBJ1-5 | TRBD1 | NA | TRBV7-2 | TGTGCCAGCAGCTTATTCTCGACAGGGCAGAGTCAGCCCCAGCATTTT | CASSLFSTGQSQPQHF
TRBJ2-3 | TRBD1 | few | TRBV6-5 | TGTGCCAGCAGTATCGGGACAGGGCGCACAGATACGCAGTATTTT | CASSIGTGRTDTQYF
TRBJ1-1 | NA | NA | TRBV6-1 | TGTGCCAGCAAGGGGCACACTGAAGCTTTCTTT | CASKGHTEAFF
TRBJ1-5 | NA | NA | TRBV19 | TGTGCCAGTAGTGAGGGGGACGGTCAGCCCCAGCATTTT | CASSEGDGQPQHF
TRBJ1-3 | NA | NA | TRBV6-1 | TGTGCCAGCAGTGTACACAGGGACCTTGGAAACACCATATATTTT | CASSVHRDLGNTIYF
TRBJ1-5 | NA | NA | TRBV4-3 | TGCGCCAGCAGCCAAGATCGGGGGGTTCAGCCCCAGCATTTT | CASSQDRGVQPQHF
TRBJ1-6 | NA | NA | TRBV4-2 | TGTGCCAGCAGCCAGGAACAGGGTATAAGCTCCTATAATTCACCCCTCCACTTT | CASSQEQGISSYNSPLHF
TRBJ1-6 | NA | once | TRBV9 | TGTGCCAGCAGTGGAGGGGCAGAAAATTCACCCCTCCACTTT | CASSGGAENSPLHF
TRBJ1-5 | NA | NA | TRBV19 | TGTGCCAGTAGCGCACAGAACAATCAGCCCCAGCATTTT | CASSAQNNQPQHF
TRBJ1-5 | TRBD1 | NA | TRBV6-5 | TGTGCCAGCAGTCCCGACAGGGGAAATCAGCCCCAGCATTTT | CASSPDRGNQPQHF
TRBJ1-5 | TRBD1 | NA | TRBV7-2 | TGTGCCAGCAGCAGAGGACAGGGAGCTCAGCCCCAGAATTTT | CASSRGQGAQPQNF
TRBJ2-2 | TRBD1 | NA | TRBV19 | TGTGCCAGTAGTATTGGACAGGGCCTGGCCGGGGAGCTGTTTTTT | CASSIGQGLAGELFF
TRBJ2-7 | TRBD2 | NA | TRBV6-6 | TGTGCCAGCAGTTTGGATCTTATCGGGAGGCCCGAAGAGCAGTACTTC | CASSLDLIGRPEEQYF
TRBJ2-1 | NA | NA | TRBV23-1 | TGCGCCAGCAGTCACTCCCGGGAACCCTACAATGAGCAGTTCTTC | CASSHSREPYNEQFF
TRBJ1-1 | NA | NA | TRBV7-6 | TGTGCCAGCAGCCCCGGGACAAACATGAACACTGAAGCTTTCTTT | CASSPGTNMNTEAFF
TRBJ2-1 | NA | NA | TRBV5-3 | TGTGCCAGAAGCTTGGAAGCGGAGGACAATGAGCAGTTCTTC | CARSLEAEDNEQFF
TRBJ1-4 | NA | few | TRBV4-1 | TGCGCCAGCAGCCTAGCGGCAACTAATGAAAAACTGTTTTTT | CASSLAATNEKLFF
TRBJ1-1 | NA | NA | TRBV5-8 | TGTGCCAGCACCTCCCGGGGAACTGAAGCTTTCTTT | CASTSRGTEAFF
TRBJ1-5 | TRBD1 | NA | TRBV15 | TGTGCCACCAGCAGAGTAATGCCCGGGACAGGGCAGCCCCAGCATTTT | CATSRVMPGTGQPQHF
TRBJ2-5 | TRBD2 | once | TRBV28 | TGTGCCAGCAGCCCCTCTGGACTAGCGGGAGTGGAGACCCAGTACTTC | CASSPSGLAGVETQYF
TRBJ1-1 | NA | few | TRBV28 | TGTGCCAGCAGTTACCAAGAGACTGAAGCTTTCTTT | CASSYQETEAFF
TRBJ1-1 | TRBD1 | few | TRBV18 | TGTGCCAGCTCACAAGGACAGGTCCAGCTTGGGAACACTGAAGCTTTCTTT | CASSQGQVQLGNTEAFF
TRBJ2-7 | TRBD2 | NA | TRBV19 | TGTGCCAGTAGTACTCGCGGGAGCACCTACGAGCAGTACTTC | CASSTRGSTYEQYF
TRBJ2-1 | NA | NA | TRBV7-6 | TGTGCCAGCAGCTTAGACGCGTCGAACTCCTACAATGAGCAGTTCTTC | CASSLDASNSYNEQFF
TRBJ2-1 | TRBD1 | NA | TRBV7-9 | TGTGCCAGCAGCTTGCCCGGGACAGGCTACAATGAGCAGTTCTTC | CASSLPGTGYNEQFF
TRBJ2-6 | TRBD1 | NA | TRBV28 | TGTGCCAGCAGGCGGACAGGGCGGGGTGGGGCCAACGTCCTGACTTTC | CASRRTGRGGANVLTF
TRBJ2-5 | NA | NA | TRBV7-2 | TGTGCCAGCAGCTTAGCCCCGGGGTTCCAAGAGACCCAGTACTTC | CASSLAPGFQETQYF
TRBJ2-3 | TRBD1 | NA | TRBV10-3 | TGTGCCATCAGCGGGACAGGGGGCGGGGATACGCAGTATTTT | CAISGTGGGDTQYF
TRBJ2-2 | NA | once | TRBV28 | TGTGCCAGCAGTCCCCAGAGCGTTGAGTCCCTCACCGGGGAGCTGTTTTTT | CASSPQSVESLTGELFF
TRBJ2-2 | TRBD1 | few | TRBV5-1 | TGCGCCAGCAGCACCGGGACAGGGAACACCGGGGAGCTGTTTTTT | CASSTGTGNTGELFF
TRBJ2-2 | TRBD1 | NA | TRBV4-1 | TGCGCCAGCAGCTTTACAGGGGGAGGCAATACCGGGGAGCTGTTTTTT | CASSFTGGGNTGELFF
TRBJ1-1 | TRBD1 | NA | TRBV27 | TGTGCCAGCAGTGCTGGGACAGGGTTTAGCACTGAAGCTTTCTTT | CASSAGTGFSTEAFF
TRBJ2-7 | NA | NA | TRBV5-1 | TGCGCCAGCAGCTTGGGGGTGACAGCCTGGGACGAGCAGTACTTC | CASSLGVTAWDEQYF
TRBJ2-3 | NA | NA | TRBV12-2 | TGTGCAAGTCGCACCGAGAGGGCGGGAGCTAGCACAGATACGCAGTATTTT | CASRTERAGASTDTQYF
TRBJ2-3 | TRBD1 | few | TRBV6-6 | TGTGCCAGCAGTTACTCGACAGGGAGCATGTCAGATACGCAGTATTTT | CASSYSTGSMSDTQYF
TRBJ1-2 | TRBD1 | NA | TRBV4-3 | TGCGCCAGCAGCCGGAATCGGGGGACAGGGGACGGCTACACCTTC | CASSRNRGTGDGYTF
TRBJ2-5 | NA | NA | TRBV7-3 | TGTGCCAGCAGCTTACCGGAGATTCCAGAGACCCAGTACTTC | CASSLPEIPETQYF
TRBJ2-7 | NA | NA | TRBV7-8 | TGTGCCAGCAGCTTAGGAGAGGCGGGCGAGCAGTACTTC | CASSLGEAGEQYF
TRBJ2-2 | NA | NA | TRBV28 | TGTGCCAGCAGTGCAGCCGGGACACTCACCGGGGAGCTGTTTTTT | CASSAAGTLTGELFF
TRBJ2-5 | TRBD2 | NA | TRBV6-5 | TGTGCCAGCAGTTACGGGGCTAGCGGGGGTGAGACCCAGTACTTC | CASSYGASGGETQYF
TRBJ1-1 | NA | NA | TRBV29-1 | TGCAGCGTTGTGACAGTAAGGGAGGCTGAAGCTTTCTTT | CSVVTVREAEAFF